What follows are 30 T cell receptor beta chains derived from one specimen sequenced in a study of T cells after yellow fever vaccination (dated 2019 in TCRdb). Library preparation used 5' RACE. Sequenced using an Illumina NovaSeq 6000. TCRdb handled the public reads itself, with Q25 trimming in fastp and clone calling in MiXCR, and kept productive beta chains. Every distinct CDR3 protein forms one entry, paired with its most common genes and DNA. The sample table records some 120,000 distinct CDR3 sequences; around 15% of these occur just once. Clones ranked in the top ten supply 35% to 45% of the sample. In the paper's terms, the treatment or condition label means: live attenuated yellow fever vaccine strain. The starting material was CD8+ T cells sorted from PBMCs, obtained 5 days after the yellow fever booster vaccination. The source is a man aged 18 to 29 who received the YFV17D yellow fever vaccine.

The table lists this clonotype with a few counts. CDR3 sequence: CASSPGTGYYGYTF. As DNA, the CDR3 is TGTGCCAGCAGCCCCGGGACAGGCTATTATGGCTACACCTTC. The chain links TRBV6-5 to TRBJ1-2, with 8 bases aligning to TRBD1. This CDR3 has 14 amino acids. Germline V gene data show CDR1 as MNHEY and CDR2 as SVGAGI. J was trimmed by 5 bases and V by 6 bases; bases with no gene match: 8.

The chain recombines TRBV29-1 with TRBJ1-2, with 7 bases aligning to TRBD1. Germline V CDR1 and CDR2: SQVTM, ANQGSEA. CDR3 size: 15 residues. Trimming at V came to 4 bases and at J to 4 bases, leaving 12 bases not matched to a gene. In DNA, the CDR3 is TGCAGCGTTGTAGACAGGGATCGTTTCGGCTATGGCTACACCTTC. This gives the protein CSVVDRDRFGYGYTF.

V and J are TRBV12-3 or TRBV12-4 and TRBJ2-7; D may be TRBD1 (5 bases). Trimming shortened V by 1 base and J by 5 bases, and 21 bases separated the two germline ends. CDR3 length: 17 residues. The CDR3 sequence: CASSLDGGPGWIHEQYV. The DNA of the CDR3 is TGTGCCAGCAGTTTAGACGGTGGGCCAGGGTGGATCCACGAGCAGTACGTC.

This chain joins TRBV4-2 and TRBJ2-1; D is unresolved. The V gene lost 4 bases and the J gene lost 8 bases, with 9 bases spanning the gap. This CDR3 is 12 amino acids long. Germline values: CDR1 LGHNA, CDR2 YNFKEQ. CDR3 nucleotides: TGTGCCAGCAGCCCCACGACCTATGAGCAGTTCTTC. This gives the protein CASSPTTYEQFF.

The chain employs TRBV6-2 or TRBV6-3 and TRBJ2-3; TRBD2 matches at 11 bases. Germline V CDR1 and CDR2: MNHEY, SVGEGT. The CDR3 covers 18 residues. Trimming at V came to 7 bases and at J to 0 bases, leaving 12 bases not matched to a gene. CDR3 sequence reads: CASTERLAGGTSTDTQYF. The CDR3 region has the DNA TGTGCCAGCACCGAGCGGCTAGCGGGGGGAACTAGCACAGATACGCAGTATTTT.

This clonotype was observed a few times. V and J are TRBV12-3 or TRBV12-4 and TRBJ2-1; TRBD2 matches 7 bases. The CDR3 totals 15 residues. J gave up 5 bases and V 5 bases, and 9 bases lay outside the gene matches. This CDR3 is CASSGLGLGDNEQFF. In DNA form, the CDR3 reads TGTGCCAGCAGTGGCCTCGGACTAGGGGACAATGAGCAGTTCTTC.

This clonotype has just a few counts. J is TRBJ2-2 and V is TRBV6-5, with 7 bases lining up with TRBD1. J gave up 0 bases and V 8 bases, and 3 bases lay outside the gene matches. Germline V lookup: CDR1 MNHEY, CDR2 SVGAGI. This CDR3 has 14 amino acids. The CDR3 nucleotides are TGTGCCAGCCGGGACAGCTCGAACACCGGGGAGCTGTTTTTT. Translation gives CASRDSSNTGELFF.

This clonotype was found a few times. This sequence joins TRBV4-3 and TRBJ2-3, with TRBD2 identical over 9 bases. J was trimmed by 2 bases and V by 0 bases; bases with no gene match: 3. Germline CDR1 reads LGHNA; CDR2 reads YSLEER. This CDR3 contains 16 residues. CDR3 coding DNA: TGCGCCAGCAGCCAAGAGCGGGGGGGCATCACAGATACGCAGTATTTT. It yields the protein CASSQERGGITDTQYF.

This chain connects TRBV6-4 to TRBJ1-1; the match to TRBD1 covers 8 bases. The ends lost 9 bases at V and 0 bases at J; junction bases unmatched: 9. The CDR3 is made up of 15 amino acids. Germline assignment: CDR1 MRHNA and CDR2 SNTAGT. The CDR3 DNA is TGTGCCAGAGTCAGGGGGCTAGTGCTGAACACTGAAGCTTTCTTT. Translated: CARVRGLVLNTEAFF.

This clonotype was counted a few times. The chain recombines TRBV4-1 with TRBJ2-3; D may be TRBD1 or TRBD2 (5 bases each). V gave up 4 bases and J gave up 4 bases, with 15 bases separating them. Germline lookup yields CDR1 MGHRA and CDR2 YSYEKL. This CDR3 is 15 amino acids long. The CDR3 DNA is TGCGCCAGCAGCCTTACCGGGACCTGGTCAGATACGCAGTATTTT. Protein: CASSLTGTWSDTQYF.

The chain links TRBV25-1 to TRBJ1-1; D might be TRBD1 (5 bases). This CDR3 comprises 12 residues. V lost 4 bases, J lost 7 bases, and 10 bases lay in between. CDR1 MGHDK and CDR2 SYGVNS come from the germline V gene. CDR3 sequence reads: CASSGGLGEAFF. As DNA, the CDR3 is TGTGCCAGCAGTGGGGGGTTGGGTGAAGCTTTCTTT. The variable domain in full, with the rest retrieved from reference TRBV25-1 and TRBJ1-1, is EADIYQTPRYLVIGTGKKITLECSQTMGHDKMYWYQQDPGMELHLIHYSYGVNSTEKGDLSSESTVSRIRTEHFPLTLESARPSHTSQYLCASSGGLGEAFFGQGTRLTVV.

This clonotype was found once. J is TRBJ2-3 and V is TRBV4-1; tentative D call: TRBD2 (6 bases). Germline CDR1 reads MGHRA; CDR2 reads YSYEKL. The CDR3 length is 16 residues. The V end was cut by 0 bases, the J end by 1 base, with 11 bases between. The CDR3 DNA reads as TGCGCCAGCAGCCAAGATAGTGGCGGGGGCACAGATACGCAGTATTTT. Translated: CASSQDSGGGTDTQYF.

This rearrangement joins TRBV18 to TRBJ2-3; D call uncertain. Germline V gives CDR1 KGHSH, CDR2 LQKENI. V shed 3 bases and J shed 0 bases, with 13 bases lying between them. The CDR3 totals 16 residues. The CDR3 reads CASSPRDGPSTDTQYF. The CDR3 region has the DNA TGTGCCAGCTCACCCAGAGATGGACCTAGCACAGATACGCAGTATTTT.

The V call is TRBV9, the J call TRBJ1-1; D call uncertain. Germline V gene sequence: CDR1 SGDLS, CDR2 YYNGEE. Trimming took 0 bases from V and 1 from J, leaving 4 bases between them. This CDR3 has 13 amino acids. This CDR3 is CASSVAENTEAFF. The CDR3 DNA is TGTGCCAGCAGCGTAGCCGAGAACACTGAAGCTTTCTTT.

This clonotype showed up just a few times. CDR3 nucleotide sequence: TGTGCCAGCAGCTTATTTAGCGGGGTTGGAGATACGCAGTATTTT. Encoded protein: CASSLFSGVGDTQYF. This chain uses TRBV7-2 with TRBJ2-3, with 8 bases fitting TRBD2. Germline V gene data show CDR1 as SGHTA and CDR2 as FQGNSA. The CDR3 contains 15 residues. The trim removed 2 bases at V and 5 bases at J, leaving 6 bases unmatched.

V is TRBV24-1 and J is TRBJ2-3, with D tentatively TRBD1 or TRBD2 (5 bases each). The V gene lost 1 base and the J gene lost 3 bases, with 13 bases spanning the gap. CDR1 KGHDR and CDR2 SFDVKD come from the germline V gene. This CDR3 has 16 amino acids. CDR3: CATSDFGGLGTDTQYF. Here the CDR3 DNA reads TGTGCCACCAGTGATTTTGGGGGTTTAGGGACAGATACGCAGTATTTT.

The chain has TRBV16 and TRBJ1-1, with D perhaps TRBD1 (5 bases). The CDR3 contains 14 residues. V lost 4 bases and J lost 0, with 9 bases in between. Germline-derived CDR1 and CDR2 are KGHSY and FQNENV. CDR3 nucleotide sequence: TGTGCCAGCAGCCGAAGGGGTATGAACACTGAAGCTTTCTTT. Translating it yields CASSRRGMNTEAFF.

The table lists this clonotype with many counts. The rearrangement links TRBV12-3 or TRBV12-4 to TRBJ2-1; 11 bases agree with TRBD1. This CDR3 is 14 amino acids long. V lost 8 bases, J lost 3 bases, and 3 bases stayed unmatched. The CDR3 sequence: CASSGTGGYNEQFF. The CDR3 DNA follows: TGTGCCAGCTCCGGGACAGGGGGCTACAATGAGCAGTTCTTC.

This clonotype was seen only a few times. This chain links TRBV6-5 with TRBJ2-3; D not certain. V lost 5 bases, J lost 6 bases, and 15 bases lay in between. This CDR3 is 14 amino acids long. The germline CDR1 and CDR2 sequences are MNHEY and SVGAGI. The DNA for the CDR3 is TGTGCCAGCAGTCAAGGACCGTCGCCGGATACGCAGTATTTT. Amino acids: CASSQGPSPDTQYF.

The rearrangement joins TRBV7-9 to TRBJ2-1; no firm D call. From germline, CDR1 is SEHNR and CDR2 FQNEAQ (reference sequence). V lost 5 bases to trimming and J lost 5 bases, with 13 bases between them. There are 14 residues in the CDR3. DNA for the CDR3: TGTGCCAGCAGCCATCAGAGTCAGGACAATGAGCAGTTCTTC. Its translation: CASSHQSQDNEQFF.

This clonotype was recorded a few times. The chain has TRBV19 and TRBJ1-1; 8 bases line up with TRBD1. Germline lookup yields CDR1 LNHDA and CDR2 SQIVND (reference sequence). This CDR3 contains 15 residues. Germline trimming cut 5 bases from V and 4 bases from J; bases unmatched to any gene: 9. The CDR3 loop reads CASSAPRGPATEAFF. CDR3 nucleotide sequence: TGTGCCAGTAGTGCGCCCAGGGGGCCGGCCACTGAAGCTTTCTTT. The complete variable domain, with remaining parts taken from reference TRBV19 and TRBJ1-1, reads DGGITQSPKYLFRKEGQNVTLSCEQNLNHDAMYWYRQDPGQGLRLIYYSQIVNDFQKGDIAEGYSVSREKKESFPLTVTSAQKNPTAFYLCASSAPRGPATEAFFGQGTRLTVV.

The rearrangement joins TRBV6-5 to TRBJ2-3; 7 bases are shared with TRBD1. V lost 6 bases and J lost 2; bases outside the gene matches: 5. This CDR3 comprises 14 residues. The V gene's germline CDR1 is MNHEY and CDR2 SVGAGI. The CDR3 region is CASSHRGDTDTQYF. Here the CDR3 DNA reads TGTGCCAGCAGCCACAGGGGAGACACAGATACGCAGTATTTT.

This chain joins TRBV11-2 and TRBJ1-1; 8 bases agree with TRBD1. Germline CDR1 is SGHAT and CDR2 is FQNNGV. V lost 1 base to trimming and J lost 7 bases; unmatched junction nucleotides: 5. This CDR3 spans 14 amino acids. CDR3 in amino acids: CASSLGTGGYEAFF. CDR3 bases: TGTGCCAGCAGCTTAGGAACAGGGGGTTATGAAGCTTTCTTT.

This clonotype was observed a few times. The chain joins TRBV7-8 to TRBJ2-2; TRBD2 matches 9 bases. CDR3 size: 16 residues. Germline trimming cut 1 base from V and 5 bases from J; bases unmatched to any gene: 5. Germline CDR1 is SGHVS and CDR2 is FQNEAQ. Here the CDR3 DNA reads TGTGCCAGCAGCTTAGATGTAGCGGGGGAAACCGGGGAGCTGTTTTTT. Protein product: CASSLDVAGETGELFF.

In this sample, this clonotype turned up a few times. The chain carries TRBV5-1 and TRBJ1-2, with D unresolved. The CDR3 is 15 amino acids. Trimming shortened V by 0 bases and J by 5 bases, and 14 bases separated the two germline ends. Germline V gene data show CDR1 as SGHRS and CDR2 as YFSETQ. The CDR3 region is CASSLEASQSYGYTF. The CDR3 DNA follows: TGCGCCAGCAGCTTGGAGGCAAGCCAATCGTATGGCTACACCTTC. The whole variable domain, remainder taken from reference TRBV5-1 and TRBJ1-2, is KAGVTQTPRYLIKTRGQQVTLSCSPISGHRSVSWYQQTPGQGLQFLFEYFSETQRNKGNFPGRFSGRQFSNSRSEMNVSTLELGDSALYLCASSLEASQSYGYTFGSGTRLTVV.

The chain carries TRBV19 and TRBJ1-2; tentatively, D is TRBD1 (5 bases). V was pared by 3 bases and J by 8 bases, with 16 bases between. The germline V gene has CDR1 LNHDA and CDR2 SQIVND (reference sequence). There are 14 residues in the CDR3. CDR3 sequence: CASSILGALQGYTF. CDR3 bases: TGTGCCAGTAGTATCCTTGGGGCGCTTCAAGGCTACACCTTC. Full variable domain (missing parts from reference TRBV19 and TRBJ1-2): DGGITQSPKYLFRKEGQNVTLSCEQNLNHDAMYWYRQDPGQGLRLIYYSQIVNDFQKGDIAEGYSVSREKKESFPLTVTSAQKNPTAFYLCASSILGALQGYTFGSGTRLTVV.

The chain uses TRBV29-1 and TRBJ2-2; D remains unclear. The germline V gene has CDR1 SQVTM and CDR2 ANQGSEA. This CDR3 spans 15 amino acids. The V end was cut by 6 bases, the J end by 2 bases, with 16 bases between. The CDR3 sequence is CSVRLLWANTGELFF. The CDR3 coding sequence is TGCAGCGTACGCCTTCTGTGGGCCAACACCGGGGAGCTGTTTTTT.

This clonotype occurred a few times. V and J are TRBV7-9 and TRBJ2-7; 8 nucleotides agree with TRBD2. The CDR3 loop spans 16 amino acids. Trimming took 8 bases from V and 6 from J; bases not matched to a gene: 18. The germline V gene has CDR1 SEHNR and CDR2 FQNEAQ (reference sequence). CDR3 sequence: CASLPDTGGLQIEQYF. The CDR3 nucleotides read TGTGCCAGCCTACCAGATACGGGGGGGCTTCAGATCGAGCAGTACTTC.

This clonotype was seen once. This chain connects TRBV5-1 to TRBJ1-1; the D is unclear. In germline, CDR1 is SGHRS, CDR2 YFSETQ. Trimming removed 4 bases at V and 1 base at J, with 14 bases between. This CDR3 is 15 amino acids long. CDR3 loop: CASSPAVLGNTEAFF. The DNA for the CDR3 is TGCGCCAGCAGCCCAGCCGTTCTGGGGAACACTGAAGCTTTCTTT.

This clonotype showed up just a few times. This sequence joins TRBV4-2 and TRBJ1-3; D gene ambiguous. V dropped 3 bases and J dropped 0 bases, with 12 bases sitting between them. This CDR3 comprises 16 residues. Germline V gene data show CDR1 as LGHNA and CDR2 as YNFKEQ. The CDR3 bases are TGTGCCAGCAGCCAGGACCCTTCCAGCTCTGGAAACACCATATATTTT. This sequence encodes CASSQDPSSSGNTIYF.